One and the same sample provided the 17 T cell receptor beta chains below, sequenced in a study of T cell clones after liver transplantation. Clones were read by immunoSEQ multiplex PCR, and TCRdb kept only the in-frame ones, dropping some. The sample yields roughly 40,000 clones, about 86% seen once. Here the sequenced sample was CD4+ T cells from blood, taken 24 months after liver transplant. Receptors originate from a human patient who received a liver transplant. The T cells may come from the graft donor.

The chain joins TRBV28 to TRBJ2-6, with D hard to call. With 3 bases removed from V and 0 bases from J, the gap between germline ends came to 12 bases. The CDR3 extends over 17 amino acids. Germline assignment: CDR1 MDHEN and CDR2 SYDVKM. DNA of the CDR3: TGTGCCAGCAGTTTTATAAACCGAGACTCTGGGGCCAACGTCCTGACTTTC. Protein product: CASSFINRDSGANVLTF.

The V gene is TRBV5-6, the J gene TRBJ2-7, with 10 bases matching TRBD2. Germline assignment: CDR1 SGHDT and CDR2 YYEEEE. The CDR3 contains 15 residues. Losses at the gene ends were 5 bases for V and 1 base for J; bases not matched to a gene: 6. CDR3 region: CASSPGTSASYEQYF. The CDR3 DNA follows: TGTGCCAGCAGTCCTGGGACTAGCGCATCCTACGAGCAGTACTTC.

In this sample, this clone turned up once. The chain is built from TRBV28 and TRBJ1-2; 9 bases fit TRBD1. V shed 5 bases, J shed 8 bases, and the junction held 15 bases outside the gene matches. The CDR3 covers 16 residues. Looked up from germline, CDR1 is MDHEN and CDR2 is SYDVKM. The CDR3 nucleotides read TGTGCCAGCAGTCCAACCCTAGGGACAGGGTCGTGGGGCTACACCTTC. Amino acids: CASSPTLGTGSWGYTF.

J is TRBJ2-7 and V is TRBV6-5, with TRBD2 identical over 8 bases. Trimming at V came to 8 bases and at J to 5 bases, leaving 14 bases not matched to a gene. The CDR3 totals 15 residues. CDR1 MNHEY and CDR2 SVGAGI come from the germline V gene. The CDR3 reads CASGSRSGSTNEQYF. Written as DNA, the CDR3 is TGTGCCAGCGGGAGCAGAAGCGGGAGTACGAACGAGCAGTACTTC.

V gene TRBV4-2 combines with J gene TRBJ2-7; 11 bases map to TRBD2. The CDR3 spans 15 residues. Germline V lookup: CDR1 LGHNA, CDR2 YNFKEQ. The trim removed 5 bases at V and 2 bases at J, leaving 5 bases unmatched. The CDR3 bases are TGTGCCAGCAGCTCCCGACTAGCGGGGACCTACGAGCAGTACTTC. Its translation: CASSSRLAGTYEQYF.

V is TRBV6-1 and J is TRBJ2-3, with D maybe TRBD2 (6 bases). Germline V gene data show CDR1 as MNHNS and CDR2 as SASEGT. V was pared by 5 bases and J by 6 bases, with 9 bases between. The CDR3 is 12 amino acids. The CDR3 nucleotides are TGTGCCAGCAGTCTCGCGGGGGATACGCAGTATTTT. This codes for CASSLAGDTQYF.

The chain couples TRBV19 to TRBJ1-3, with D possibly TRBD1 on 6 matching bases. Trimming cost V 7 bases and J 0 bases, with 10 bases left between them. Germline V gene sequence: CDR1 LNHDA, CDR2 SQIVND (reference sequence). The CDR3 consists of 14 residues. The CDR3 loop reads CASNRETSGNTIYF. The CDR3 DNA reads TGTGCCAGTAACAGGGAGACCTCTGGAAACACCATATATTTT.

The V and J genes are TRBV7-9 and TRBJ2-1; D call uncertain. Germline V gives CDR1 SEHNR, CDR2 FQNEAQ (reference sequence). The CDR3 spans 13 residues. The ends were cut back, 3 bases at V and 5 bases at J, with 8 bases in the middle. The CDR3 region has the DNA TGTGCCAGCAGCTTCAACGCCAACAATGAGCAGTTCTTC. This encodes CASSFNANNEQFF.

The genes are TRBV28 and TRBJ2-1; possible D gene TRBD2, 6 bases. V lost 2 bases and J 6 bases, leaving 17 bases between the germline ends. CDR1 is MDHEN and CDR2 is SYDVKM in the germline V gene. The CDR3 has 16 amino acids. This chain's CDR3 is CASSLGDQGGSNEQFF. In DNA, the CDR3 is TGTGCCAGCAGTTTAGGGGACCAAGGAGGGTCCAATGAGCAGTTCTTC.

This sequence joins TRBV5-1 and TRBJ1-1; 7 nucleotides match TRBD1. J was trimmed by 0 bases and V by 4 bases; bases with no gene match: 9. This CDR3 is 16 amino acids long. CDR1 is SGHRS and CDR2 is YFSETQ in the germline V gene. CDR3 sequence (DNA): TGCGCCAGCAGCATCAAAACAGGGGTTTTGAACACTGAAGCTTTCTTT. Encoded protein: CASSIKTGVLNTEAFF.

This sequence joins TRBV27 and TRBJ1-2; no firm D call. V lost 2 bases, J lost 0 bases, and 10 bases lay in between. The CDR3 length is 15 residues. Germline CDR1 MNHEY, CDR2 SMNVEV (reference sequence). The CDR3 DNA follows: TGTGCCAGCAGTTTAAACAGCCTAGCTAACTATGGCTACACCTTC. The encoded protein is CASSLNSLANYGYTF.

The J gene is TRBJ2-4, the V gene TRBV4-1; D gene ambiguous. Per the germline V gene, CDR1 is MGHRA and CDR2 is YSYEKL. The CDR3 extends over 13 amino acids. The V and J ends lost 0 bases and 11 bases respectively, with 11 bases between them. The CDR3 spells CASSQDSGTFQYF. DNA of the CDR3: TGCGCCAGCAGCCAAGATAGTGGTACCTTTCAGTACTTC.

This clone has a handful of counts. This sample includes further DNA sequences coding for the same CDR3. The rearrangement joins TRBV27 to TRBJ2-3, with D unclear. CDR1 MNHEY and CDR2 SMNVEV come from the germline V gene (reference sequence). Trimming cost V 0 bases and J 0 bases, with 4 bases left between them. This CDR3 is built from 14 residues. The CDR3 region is CASSLSASTDTQYF. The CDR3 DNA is TGTGCCAGCAGTTTATCAGCCAGCACAGATACGCAGTATTTT.

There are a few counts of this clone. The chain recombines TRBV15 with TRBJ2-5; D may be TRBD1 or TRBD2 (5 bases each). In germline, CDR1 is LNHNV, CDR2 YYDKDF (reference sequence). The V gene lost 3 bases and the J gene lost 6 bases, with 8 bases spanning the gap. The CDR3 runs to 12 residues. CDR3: CATSRGEQTQYF. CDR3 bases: TGTGCCACCAGCAGGGGGGAACAGACCCAGTACTTC. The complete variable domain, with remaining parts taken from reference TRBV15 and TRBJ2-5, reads DAMVIQNPRYQVTQFGKPVTLSCSQTLNHNVMYWYQQKSSQAPKLLFHYYDKDFNNEADTPDNFQSRRPNTSFCFLDIRSPGLGDTAMYLCATSRGEQTQYFGPGTRLLVL.

This chain's CDR3 is CASSSTAYQETQYF. The CDR3 bases are TGTGCCAGCAGCTCGACAGCGTACCAAGAGACCCAGTACTTC. The chain uses TRBV7-9 and TRBJ2-5, with D perhaps matching TRBD1 (5 bases). V lost 4 bases, J lost 0 bases, and 9 bases lay in between. The CDR3 runs 14 residues. The germline V gene encodes CDR1 SEHNR and CDR2 FQNEAQ (reference sequence).

The CDR3, as DNA: TGCGCCAGCCAGGGACTAGCGGGGAGCACAGATACGCAGTATTTT. This codes for CASQGLAGSTDTQYF. The J gene is TRBJ2-3, the V gene TRBV5-1, with 13 positions matching TRBD2. The CDR3 sequence is 15 residues long. The junction had 2 bases not matched to a gene; V was cut back by 7 bases and J by 0 bases. Germline V lookup: CDR1 SGHRS, CDR2 YFSETQ.

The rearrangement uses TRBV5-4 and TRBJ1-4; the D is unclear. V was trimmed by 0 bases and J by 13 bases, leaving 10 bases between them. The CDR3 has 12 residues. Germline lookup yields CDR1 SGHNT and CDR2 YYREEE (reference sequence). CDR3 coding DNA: TGTGCCAGCAGCTTGGACAGAAGTAGACTGTTTTTT. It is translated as CASSLDRSRLFF.